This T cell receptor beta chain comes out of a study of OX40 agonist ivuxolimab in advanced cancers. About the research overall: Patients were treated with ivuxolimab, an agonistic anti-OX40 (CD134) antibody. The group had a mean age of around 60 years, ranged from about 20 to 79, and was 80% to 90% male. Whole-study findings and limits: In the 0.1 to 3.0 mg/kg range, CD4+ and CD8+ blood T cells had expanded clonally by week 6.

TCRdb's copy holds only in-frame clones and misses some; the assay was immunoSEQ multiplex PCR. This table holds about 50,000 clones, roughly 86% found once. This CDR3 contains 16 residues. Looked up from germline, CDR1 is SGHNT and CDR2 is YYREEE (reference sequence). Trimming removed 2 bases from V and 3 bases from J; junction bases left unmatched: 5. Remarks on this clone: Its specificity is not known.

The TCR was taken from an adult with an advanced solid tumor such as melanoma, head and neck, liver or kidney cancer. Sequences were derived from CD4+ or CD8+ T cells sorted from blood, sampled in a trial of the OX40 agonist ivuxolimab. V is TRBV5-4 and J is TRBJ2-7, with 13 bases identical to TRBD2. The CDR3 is CASSLRTSGSGYEQYF. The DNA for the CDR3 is TGTGCCAGCAGCTTACGGACTAGCGGGAGTGGCTACGAGCAGTACTTC.